A single sample gave rise to the 7 T cell receptor beta chains below, sequenced in a study of T-cell reconstitution after alpha-beta-depleted transplantation in children. Preparation of the TCRbeta library involved a method that used unique molecular identifiers. MiXCR, run by TCRdb on the PCR reads, gives a single entry per CDR3 protein. The sample records fewer than 450,000 distinct CDR3 sequences, about 16% being singletons. The sequences come from PBMCs, mostly from graft donor cells, collected 360 days after TCRalphabeta/CD19-depleted stem cell transplant. Receptor source: a male patient between 2 and 10 years old who had a stem cell transplant for acute lymphoblastic leukemia, so the T cells may come from the graft donor.

There are a few counts of this clonotype. The V call is TRBV5-1, the J call TRBJ2-3; TRBD2 might be the D (6 bases). Between the trimmed V and J ends, which lost 4 bases and 7 bases, there was a span of 10 bases. Germline CDR1 and CDR2: SGHRS and YFSETQ. The CDR3 extends over 12 amino acids. As DNA, the CDR3 is TGCGCCAGCAGCGCCGGGGGTCATACGCAGTATTTT. Its protein product is CASSAGGHTQYF.

The chain links TRBV13 to TRBJ2-7; the match to TRBD2 covers 8 bases. The CDR3 runs to 17 residues. The germline CDR1 and CDR2 sequences are PRHDT and FYEKMQ (reference sequence). The V and J ends lost 0 bases and 0 bases, in that order; junction bases with no gene match: 7. CDR3 in DNA: TGTGCCAGCAGCTTAGGCGGACTAGCAGCCCACTCCTACGAGCAGTACTTC. Translated, it gives CASSLGGLAAHSYEQYF.

This clonotype was counted a few times. The chain uses TRBV7-9 and TRBJ2-1; the D gene is possibly TRBD2 (5 bases). Between the trimmed V and J ends, which lost 0 bases and 9 bases, there was a span of 12 bases. This CDR3 is 14 amino acids long. Germline CDR1 is SEHNR and CDR2 is FQNEAQ (reference sequence). CDR3 amino acids: CASSLAGEGSEQFF. In nucleotides, the CDR3 is TGTGCCAGCAGCTTAGCGGGAGAAGGCAGTGAGCAGTTCTTC.

Of note for this clonotype: At one end, the junction sequence differs from germline, possibly due to a read error. This chain joins TRBV7-7 and TRBJ2-3, with 10 bases lining up with TRBD1. CDR3 length: 15 amino acids. Germline V lookup: CDR1 SSHAT, CDR2 FNYEAQ (reference sequence). The CDR3 loop is CASSAGTGASDTQYF. The CDR3 DNA sequence: TGTGCTAGCAGCGCCGGGACAGGGGCATCAGATACGCAGTATTTT. The full variable domain, rest sourced from reference TRBV7-7 and TRBJ2-3, is GAGVSQSPRYKVTKRGQDVTLRCDPISSHATLYWYQQALGQGPEFLTYFNYEAQPDKSGLPSDRFSAERPEGSISTLTIQRTEQRDSAMYRCASSAGTGASDTQYFGPGTRLTVL.

Remarks on this clonotype: At one end, the junction sequence differs from germline, possibly due to a read error. V gene TRBV6-6 combines with J gene TRBJ2-3, with 7 bases matching TRBD1. This CDR3 has 13 amino acids. Germline values: CDR1 MNHNY, CDR2 SVGAGI (reference sequence). The CDR3 sequence is CASKQGITYTQYF. For the CDR3, the DNA is TGTGCCAGCAAACAGGGGATCACATATACGCAGTATTTT.

The chain links TRBV2 to TRBJ1-5; no clear D. Trimming removed 6 bases at V and 4 bases at J, with 13 bases between. The CDR3 has 14 amino acids. CDR1 is SNHLY, CDR2 FYNNEI, per germline. The CDR3 nucleotides read TGTGCCAGCAGGGCACTTGGGCAGAATCAGCCCCAGCATTTT. Translating gives CASRALGQNQPQHF.

This clonotype occurred a few times. The CDR3 spells CASSDLEGKEYEQYF. CDR3 bases: TGTGCCAGCAGTGACTTGGAAGGAAAGGAGTACGAGCAGTACTTC. The chain is built from TRBV28 and TRBJ2-7, with unresolved D. V lost 5 bases, J lost 4 bases, and 18 bases lay in between. This CDR3 has 15 amino acids. Germline lookup yields CDR1 MDHEN and CDR2 SYDVKM.